This T cell receptor (beta chain) was sequenced for a study of blood T cell repertoires in COVID-19. About the research overall: Sites across the United States, Italy and Spain contributed samples from acute and convalescent COVID-19. PBMCs, B-cell-depleted T cells, or T cells provided the cDNA or gDNA that made up the material.

CDR3 length: 17 residues. CDR1 is SGHNT and CDR2 is YYREEE in the germline V gene (reference sequence). V was clipped by 2 bases and J by 7 bases; unmatched bases: 16. In the original workflow: It was from reference gene primer amplification that nucleated cell counts were estimated. Generated by immunoSEQ multiplex PCR, the TCRdb table keeps only in-frame clones and is missing some. That table furnishes V, J and clone size, whereas the DNA furnished D and trimming. The data show 30,000 to 40,000 clones, roughly 90% seen once. The sample was peripheral blood. This TCR derives from a human donor with active COVID-19. The donor label of this sample is uncertain. The chain links TRBV5-4 to TRBJ1-2; 8 nucleotides align to TRBD1. CDR3 sequence reads: CASSFPQVGQGAIGYTF. DNA for the CDR3: TGTGCCAGCAGCTTTCCCCAGGTAGGCCAGGGGGCGATTGGCTACACCTTC.